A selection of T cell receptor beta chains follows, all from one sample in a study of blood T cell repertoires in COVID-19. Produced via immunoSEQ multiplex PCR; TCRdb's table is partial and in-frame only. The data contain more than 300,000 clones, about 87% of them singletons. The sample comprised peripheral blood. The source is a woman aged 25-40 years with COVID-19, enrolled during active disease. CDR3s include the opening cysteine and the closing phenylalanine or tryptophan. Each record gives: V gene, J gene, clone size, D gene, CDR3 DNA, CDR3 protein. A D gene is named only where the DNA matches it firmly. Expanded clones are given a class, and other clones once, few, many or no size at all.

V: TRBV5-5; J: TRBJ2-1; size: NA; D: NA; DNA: TGTGCCAGCAGCTTGGCCCAGGGCTCCTACAATGAGCAGTTCTTC; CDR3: CASSLAQGSYNEQFF
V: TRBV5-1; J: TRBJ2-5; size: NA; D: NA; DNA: TGCGCCAGCAGCTTATGGGGGACATTGCAAGAGACCCAGTACTTC; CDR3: CASSLWGTLQETQYF
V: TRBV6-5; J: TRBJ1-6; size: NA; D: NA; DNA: TGTGCCAGCAGATCCCACAGGAGTCTCCACTTT; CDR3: CASRSHRSLHF
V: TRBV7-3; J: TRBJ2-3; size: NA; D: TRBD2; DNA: TGTGCCAGCAGCTTAGGGCGGGAGATGGATACGCAGTATTTT; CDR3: CASSLGREMDTQYF
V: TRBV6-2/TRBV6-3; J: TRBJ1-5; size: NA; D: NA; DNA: TGTGCCAGCAGTTACCGGGGGGTTTCCAATCAGCCCCAGCATTTT; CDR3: CASSYRGVSNQPQHF
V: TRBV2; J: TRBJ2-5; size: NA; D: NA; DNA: TGTGCCAGCAGTGACGCCGGGCAGGGTCTTCGGGAGACCCAGTACTTC; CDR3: CASSDAGQGLRETQYF
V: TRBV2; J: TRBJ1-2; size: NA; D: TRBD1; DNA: TGTGCCAGCACCTCAAGCGGGAGGGGACAGTCAGGACGTGGCTACACCTTC; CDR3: CASTSSGRGQSGRGYTF
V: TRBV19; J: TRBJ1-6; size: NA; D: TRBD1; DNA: TGTGCCAGTACCCAAGGAGGACAGGGCAATTCACCCCTCCACTTT; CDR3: CASTQGGQGNSPLHF
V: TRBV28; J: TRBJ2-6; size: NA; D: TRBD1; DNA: TGTGCCAGCAGTTTCCAGGGGGCTGGGGCCAACGTCCTGACTTTC; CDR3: CASSFQGAGANVLTF
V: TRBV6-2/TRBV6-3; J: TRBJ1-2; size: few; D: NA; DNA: TGTGCCAGCAGTGTAACAGGGCAGAACGGCTACACCTTC; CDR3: CASSVTGQNGYTF
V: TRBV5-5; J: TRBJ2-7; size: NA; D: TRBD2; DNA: TGTGCCAGCAGCCCCGGACTAGCGGCCTCCTACGAGCAGTACTTC; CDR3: CASSPGLAASYEQYF
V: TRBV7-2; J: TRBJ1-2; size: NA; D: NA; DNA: TGTGCCAGCAGCTTAATGGCCAGATCTAACTATGGCTACACCTTC; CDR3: CASSLMARSNYGYTF
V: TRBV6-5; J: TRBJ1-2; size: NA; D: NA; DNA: TGTGCCAGCAGTTACTTGGGACACCGGACCTTTGGCTACACCTTC; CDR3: CASSYLGHRTFGYTF
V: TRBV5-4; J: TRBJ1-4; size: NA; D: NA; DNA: TGTGCCAGCAGCCGGACCGGGGCGGGGGCAACTAATGAAAAACTGTTTTTT; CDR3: CASSRTGAGATNEKLFF
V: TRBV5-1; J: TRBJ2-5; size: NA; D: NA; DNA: TGCGCCAGCAGCAGCCGGGCCTCAAGGGAGGAGACCCAGTACTTC; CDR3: CASSSRASREETQYF
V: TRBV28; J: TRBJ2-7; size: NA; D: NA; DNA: TGTGCCAGCAGTCCTGCCTACGAGCAGTACTTC; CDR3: CASSPAYEQYF
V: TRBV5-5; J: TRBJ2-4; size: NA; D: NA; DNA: TGTGCCAGCAGCCTGTGGGGCAGCCTCATTGAAAACATTCAGTACTTC; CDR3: CASSLWGSLIENIQYF
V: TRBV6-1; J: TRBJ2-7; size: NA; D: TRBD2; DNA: TGTGCCAGCAGGAAACTAGCGGGAGTCTTCGAGCAGTACTTC; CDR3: CASRKLAGVFEQYF
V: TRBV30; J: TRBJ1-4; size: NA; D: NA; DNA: TGTGCCTGGGGCTGGGGCAATGAAAAACTGTTTTTT; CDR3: CAWGWGNEKLFF
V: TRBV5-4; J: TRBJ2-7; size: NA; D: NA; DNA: TGTGCCAGCAGCTTGGAGGTGGGGCCCGAGCAGTACTTC; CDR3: CASSLEVGPEQYF
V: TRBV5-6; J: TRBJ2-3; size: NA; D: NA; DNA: TGTGCCAGCAGCTTGAATCCCAGGGGTAGCACAGATACGCAGTATTTT; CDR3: CASSLNPRGSTDTQYF
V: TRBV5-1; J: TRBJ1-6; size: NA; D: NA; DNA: TGCGCCAGCAGCTCAGGGGATAATTCACCCCTCCACTTT; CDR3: CASSSGDNSPLHF